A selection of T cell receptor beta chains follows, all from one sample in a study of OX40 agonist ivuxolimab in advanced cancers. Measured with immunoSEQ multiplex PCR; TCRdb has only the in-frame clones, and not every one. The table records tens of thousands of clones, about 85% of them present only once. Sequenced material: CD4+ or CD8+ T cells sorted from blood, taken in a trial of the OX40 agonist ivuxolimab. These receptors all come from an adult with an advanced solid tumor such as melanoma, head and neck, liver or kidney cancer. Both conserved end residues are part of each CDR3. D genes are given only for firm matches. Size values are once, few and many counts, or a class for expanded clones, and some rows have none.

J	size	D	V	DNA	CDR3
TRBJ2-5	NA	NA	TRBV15	TGTGCCACCAGCAGAGAAGGAAGCGGGACCCAGTACTTC	CATSREGSGTQYF
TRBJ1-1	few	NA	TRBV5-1	TGCGCCAGCAGCTTGGGGACGGACACTGAAGCTTTCTTT	CASSLGTDTEAFF
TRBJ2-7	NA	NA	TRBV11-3	TGTGCCAGCAGTTACGGGGTCGAGCAGTACTTC	CASSYGVEQYF
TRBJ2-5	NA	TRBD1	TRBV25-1	TGTGCCAGCAGTGAGGGACAGCAAGAGACCCAGTACTTC	CASSEGQQETQYF
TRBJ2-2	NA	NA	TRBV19	TGTGCCAGTAGTAAGAATGCCGGGTCCCAAACCGGGGAGCTGTTTTTT	CASSKNAGSQTGELFF
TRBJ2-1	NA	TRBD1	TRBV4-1	TGCGCCAGCAGCCAAGACATGCTGGGACAGGGGTATCGCACTGAGCAGTTCTTC	CASSQDMLGQGYRTEQFF
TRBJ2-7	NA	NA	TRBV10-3	TGTGCCACCTCTAGGGATACCTACGAGCAGTACTTC	CATSRDTYEQYF
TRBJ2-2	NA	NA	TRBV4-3	TGCGCCAGCAGCCAAGCGCCCTACCGCGCAATCGCCGGGGAGCTGTTTTTT	CASSQAPYRAIAGELFF
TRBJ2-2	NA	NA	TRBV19	TGTGCCAGTAGTATCTTGAGCACCGGGGAGCTGTTTTTT	CASSILSTGELFF
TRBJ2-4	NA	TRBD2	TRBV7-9	TGTGCCAGCAGCTTAGAACGGGAGGACCAAGTTAGGTACTTC	CASSLEREDQVRYF
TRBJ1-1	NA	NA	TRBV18	TGTGCCAGCTCACCGCCCAATGTGCCCACTGAAGCTTTCTTT	CASSPPNVPTEAFF
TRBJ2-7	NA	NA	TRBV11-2	TGTGCCAGCAGCTTAAGCGGTGTATACGAGCAGTACTTC	CASSLSGVYEQYF
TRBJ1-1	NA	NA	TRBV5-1	TGCGCCAGCAGCTTCTTACCGGGGAACACTGAAGCTTTCTTT	CASSFLPGNTEAFF
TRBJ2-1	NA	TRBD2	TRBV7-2	TGTGCCAGCAGCCGAGGGACTAGCTGGGCAGGCAATGAGCAGTTCTTC	CASSRGTSWAGNEQFF
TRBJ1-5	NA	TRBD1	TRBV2	TGTGCCAGCAGTGCCGGGACAGTAAATCAGCCCCAGCATTTT	CASSAGTVNQPQHF
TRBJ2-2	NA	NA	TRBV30	TGTGCCTGGAGTGTAAGCCACACCGGGGAGCTGTTTTTT	CAWSVSHTGELFF
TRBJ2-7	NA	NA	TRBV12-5	TGTGCTAGTGGTTTGGTACCAGGGACCTACGAGCAGTACTTC	CASGLVPGTYEQYF
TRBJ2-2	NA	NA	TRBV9	TGTGCCAGCAGCGATGAACCAGGGCGGGGCACCGGGGAGCTGTTTTTT	CASSDEPGRGTGELFF
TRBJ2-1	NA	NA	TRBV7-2	TGTGCCAGCAGCTTATCCGGTTACAATGAGCAGTTCTTC	CASSLSGYNEQFF
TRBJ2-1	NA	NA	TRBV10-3	TGTGCCATCAGTGAGCCGACCTACAATGAGCAGTTCTTC	CAISEPTYNEQFF
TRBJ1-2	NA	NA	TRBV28	TGTGCCAGCAGTTTATCGGGCAGCCGATATGGCTACACCTTC	CASSLSGSRYGYTF
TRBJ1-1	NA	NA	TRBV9	TGTGCCAGCAGCCCCAACAGGGTGGGCACTGAAGCTTTCTTT	CASSPNRVGTEAFF
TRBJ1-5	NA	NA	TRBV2	TGTGCCAGCAGTGGAGGGGTTTTCGTGCAGACTCAAAATCAGCCCCAGCATTTT	CASSGGVFVQTQNQPQHF
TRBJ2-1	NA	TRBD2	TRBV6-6	TGTGCCAGCAGCGGTACGCGGGAGGGCAATGAGCAGTTCTTC	CASSGTREGNEQFF
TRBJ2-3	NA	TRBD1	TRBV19	TGTGCCAGTAGTCCAAGGACAGGGGCGGGTACGCAGTATTTT	CASSPRTGAGTQYF
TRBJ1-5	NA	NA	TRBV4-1	TGCGCCAGCAGCCAACCAGGAAACAATCAGCCCCAGCATTTT	CASSQPGNNQPQHF
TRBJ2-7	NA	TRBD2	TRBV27	TGTGCCAGCAGGAGAGTCGGGGGGGAAAAAAGCCCCTACGAGCAGTACTTC	CASRRVGGEKSPYEQYF
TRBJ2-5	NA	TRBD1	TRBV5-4	TGTGCCAGCAGCCTTGGGACAGGGGGCTGGGAGACCCAGTACTTC	CASSLGTGGWETQYF
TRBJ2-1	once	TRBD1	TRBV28	TGTGCCAGCAGTTTGACAGGGGAAAATGAGCAGTTCTTC	CASSLTGENEQFF
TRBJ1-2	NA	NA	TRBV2	TGTGCCAGCAGTGAACCTGGGTCAGCGCACACTAACTATGGCTACACCTTC	CASSEPGSAHTNYGYTF
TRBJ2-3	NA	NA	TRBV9	TGTGCCAGCAGCGTAGGGGGGAGCCCAGATACGCAGTATTTT	CASSVGGSPDTQYF
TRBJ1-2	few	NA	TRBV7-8	TGTGCCAGCACGAGGGGGGAGGGTTACTATGGCTACACCTTC	CASTRGEGYYGYTF
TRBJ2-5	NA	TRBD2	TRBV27	TGTGCCAGCAGTACAGGACTAGCGGCTTACCGGGAGACCCAGTACTTC	CASSTGLAAYRETQYF
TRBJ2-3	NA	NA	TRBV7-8	TGTGCCAGCAGCCGGGACTTTCAAAACAGCGGGCCAGATACGCAGTATTTT	CASSRDFQNSGPDTQYF
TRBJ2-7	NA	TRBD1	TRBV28	TGTGCCAGCCAGACCAGGGGGCCTTCCTACGAGCAGTACTTC	CASQTRGPSYEQYF
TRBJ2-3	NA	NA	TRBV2	TGTGCCAGCAGGGGCGGCGGGCCGAAAGATACGCAGTATTTT	CASRGGGPKDTQYF
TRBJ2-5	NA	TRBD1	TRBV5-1	TGCGCCAGCAGCTTGGAGGGGGCGCGAGAGACCCAGTACTTC	CASSLEGARETQYF
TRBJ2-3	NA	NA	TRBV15	TGTGCCACCAGCAGAGATAAGGCAGGCACAGATACGCAGTATTTT	CATSRDKAGTDTQYF
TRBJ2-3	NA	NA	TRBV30	TGTGCCTGGAGTGCGGACGGGTATACGCAGTATTTT	CAWSADGYTQYF
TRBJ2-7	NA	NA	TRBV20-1	TGCAGTGCTAGAGATGGGGTCCGGCAGTACTTC	CSARDGVRQYF
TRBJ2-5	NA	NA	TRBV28	TGTGCCAGCAATACCTGGAGGGGGAGGAGGGAGACCCAGTACTTC	CASNTWRGRRETQYF
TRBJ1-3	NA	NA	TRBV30	TGTGCCTGGAGTGTAGGCGGAAACACCATATATTTT	CAWSVGGNTIYF
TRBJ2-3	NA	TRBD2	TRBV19	TGTGCCAGTAGTCAGGGACTAAGCACAGATACGCAGTATTTT	CASSQGLSTDTQYF
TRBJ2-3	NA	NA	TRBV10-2	TGCGCCAGCAGCCGTGGAAGCGGGCAGTATTTT	CASSRGSGQYF
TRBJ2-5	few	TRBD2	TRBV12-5	TGTGCTAGTGGTCGGACTAGCGGGAGGTTAGAGACCCAGTACTTC	CASGRTSGRLETQYF
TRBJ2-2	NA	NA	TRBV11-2	TGTGCCAGCAGCCGATTGTCCGGGGAGCTGTTTTTT	CASSRLSGELFF
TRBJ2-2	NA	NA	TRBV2	TGTGCCAGCAGTATAAGCAGGACGGCGAACACCGGGGAGCTGTTTTTT	CASSISRTANTGELFF
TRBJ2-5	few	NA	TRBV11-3	TGTGCCAGCAGCTTATGGGGAAGACAGCACCAAGAGACCCAGTACTTC	CASSLWGRQHQETQYF
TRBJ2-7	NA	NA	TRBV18	TGTGCCAGCTCACCAACAGCGGAGGGGAACGAGCAGTACTTC	CASSPTAEGNEQYF
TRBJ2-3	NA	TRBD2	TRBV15	TGTGCCACCAGCAGGAAACTAGCGGGAAGCACAGATACGCAGTATTTT	CATSRKLAGSTDTQYF
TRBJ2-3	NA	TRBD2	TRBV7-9	TGTGCCAGCAGCCCCTCGGGACTAGATACAGATACGCAGTATTTT	CASSPSGLDTDTQYF
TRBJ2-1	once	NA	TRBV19	TGTGCCAGTAATCAGGAGTTCCCTTATGATGAGCAGTTCTTC	CASNQEFPYDEQFF
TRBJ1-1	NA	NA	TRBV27	TGTGCCAGCAGTGTAAGGGGCACTGAAGCTTTCTTT	CASSVRGTEAFF
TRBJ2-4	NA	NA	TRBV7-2	TGTGCCAGCAGCTTCGACACCTTAAACATTCAGTACTTC	CASSFDTLNIQYF
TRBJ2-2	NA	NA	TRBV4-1	TGCGCCAGCAGCCAAGGAGGAGGGAACACCGGGGAGCTGTTTTTT	CASSQGGGNTGELFF
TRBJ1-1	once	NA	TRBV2	TGTGCCAGCAGGCTACCTGACGACACTGAAGCTTTCTTT	CASRLPDDTEAFF